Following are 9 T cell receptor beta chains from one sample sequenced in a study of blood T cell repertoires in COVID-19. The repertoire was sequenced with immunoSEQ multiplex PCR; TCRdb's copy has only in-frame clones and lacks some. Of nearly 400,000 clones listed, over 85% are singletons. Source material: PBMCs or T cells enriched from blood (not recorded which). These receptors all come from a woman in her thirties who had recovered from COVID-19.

CDR3 sequence reads: CASSNDRNEQYF. CDR3 nucleotide sequence: TGTGCCAGCAGCAACGACAGGAACGAGCAGTACTTC. The V call is TRBV13, the J call TRBJ2-7, with D possibly matching TRBD1 (6 bases). Trimming took off 5 bases at V and 5 bases at J, with 10 bases between the two ends. CDR1 PRHDT and CDR2 FYEKMQ come from the germline V gene (reference sequence). This CDR3 is 12 amino acids long.

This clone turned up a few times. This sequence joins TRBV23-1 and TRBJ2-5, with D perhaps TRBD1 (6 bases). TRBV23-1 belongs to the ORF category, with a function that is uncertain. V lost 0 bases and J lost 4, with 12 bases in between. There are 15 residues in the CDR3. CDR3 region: CASSQSAQGRETQYF. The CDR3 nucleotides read TGCGCCAGCAGTCAATCGGCCCAGGGGCGAGAGACCCAGTACTTC.

This chain's CDR3 is CASSFLRGQMNTEAFF. The CDR3 DNA reads as TGTGCCAGCAGTTTCCTCAGGGGGCAGATGAACACTGAAGCTTTCTTT. The J gene is TRBJ1-1, the V gene TRBV27; 8 nucleotides line up with TRBD1. J gave up 0 bases and V 3 bases, and 6 bases lay outside the gene matches. CDR1 is MNHEY, CDR2 SMNVEV, per germline (reference sequence). CDR3 length equals 16 residues.

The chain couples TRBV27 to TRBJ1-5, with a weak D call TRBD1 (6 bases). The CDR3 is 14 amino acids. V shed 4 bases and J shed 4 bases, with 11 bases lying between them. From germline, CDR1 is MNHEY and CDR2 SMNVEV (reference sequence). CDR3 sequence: CASSYGQTNQPQHF. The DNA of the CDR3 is TGTGCCAGCAGTTATGGACAGACGAATCAGCCCCAGCATTTT.

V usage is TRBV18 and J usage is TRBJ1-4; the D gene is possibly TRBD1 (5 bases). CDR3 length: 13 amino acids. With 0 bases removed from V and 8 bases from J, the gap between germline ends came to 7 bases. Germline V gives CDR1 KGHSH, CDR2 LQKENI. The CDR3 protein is CASSPPKGEKLFF. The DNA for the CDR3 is TGTGCCAGCTCACCACCTAAGGGGGAAAAACTGTTTTTT.

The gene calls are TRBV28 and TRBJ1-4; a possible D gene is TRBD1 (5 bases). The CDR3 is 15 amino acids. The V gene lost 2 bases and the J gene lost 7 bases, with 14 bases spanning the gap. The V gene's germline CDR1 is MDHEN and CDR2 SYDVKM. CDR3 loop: CASSLGQWGGEKLFF. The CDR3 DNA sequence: TGTGCCAGCAGTTTAGGACAATGGGGGGGTGAAAAACTGTTTTTT.

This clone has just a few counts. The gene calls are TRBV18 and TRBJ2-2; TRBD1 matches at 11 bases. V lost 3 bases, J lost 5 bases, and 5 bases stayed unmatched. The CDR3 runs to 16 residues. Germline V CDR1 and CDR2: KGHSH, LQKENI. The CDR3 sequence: CASSPSGTGGTGELFF. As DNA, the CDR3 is TGTGCCAGCTCACCGTCCGGGACAGGGGGTACCGGGGAGCTGTTTTTT. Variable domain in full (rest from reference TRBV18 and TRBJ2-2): NAGVMQNPRHLVRRRGQEARLRCSPMKGHSHVYWYRQLPEEGLKFMVYLQKENIIDESGMPKERFSAEFPKEGPSILRIQQVVRGDSAAYFCASSPSGTGGTGELFFGEGSRLTVL.

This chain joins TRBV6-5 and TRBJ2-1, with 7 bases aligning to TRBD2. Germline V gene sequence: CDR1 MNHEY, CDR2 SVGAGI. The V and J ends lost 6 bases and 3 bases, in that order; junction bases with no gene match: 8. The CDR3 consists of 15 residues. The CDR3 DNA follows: TGTGCCAGCAGGGGAACTAGCGCAAACTACAATGAGCAGTTCTTC. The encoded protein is CASRGTSANYNEQFF.

The CDR3 sequence is CASSQGLEQPQHF. The CDR3, as DNA: TGTGCCAGCAGCCAAGGACTTGAACAGCCCCAGCATTTT. The V and J genes are TRBV3-1 (or the pseudogene TRBV3-2) and TRBJ1-5, with no clear D. Germline assignment: CDR1 LGHDT and CDR2 YNNKEL (reference sequence). CDR3 length: 13 residues. V lost 1 base to trimming and J lost 7 bases, with 8 bases between them.